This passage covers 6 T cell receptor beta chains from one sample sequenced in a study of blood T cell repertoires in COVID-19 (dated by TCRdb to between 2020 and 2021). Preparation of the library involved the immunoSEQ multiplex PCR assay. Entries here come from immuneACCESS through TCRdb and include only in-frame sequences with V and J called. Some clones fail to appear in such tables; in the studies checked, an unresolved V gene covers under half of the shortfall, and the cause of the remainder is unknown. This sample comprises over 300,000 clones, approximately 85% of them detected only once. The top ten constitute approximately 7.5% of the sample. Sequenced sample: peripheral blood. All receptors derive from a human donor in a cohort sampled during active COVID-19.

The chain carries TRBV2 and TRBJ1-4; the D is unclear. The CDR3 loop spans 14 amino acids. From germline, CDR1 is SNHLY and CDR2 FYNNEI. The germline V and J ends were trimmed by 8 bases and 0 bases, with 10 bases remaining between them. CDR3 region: CASHQPATNEKLFF. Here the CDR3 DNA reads TGTGCCAGCCATCAACCGGCAACTAATGAAAAACTGTTTTTT.

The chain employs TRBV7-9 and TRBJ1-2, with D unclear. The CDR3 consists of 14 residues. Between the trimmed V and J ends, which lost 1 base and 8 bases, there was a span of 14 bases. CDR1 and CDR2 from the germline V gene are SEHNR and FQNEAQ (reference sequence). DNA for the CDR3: TGTGCCAGCAGCTTAGATTCGGGGTATCGGGGCTACACCTTC. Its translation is CASSLDSGYRGYTF.

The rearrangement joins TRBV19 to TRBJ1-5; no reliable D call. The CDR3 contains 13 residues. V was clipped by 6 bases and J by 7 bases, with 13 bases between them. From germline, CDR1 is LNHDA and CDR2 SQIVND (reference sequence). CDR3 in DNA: TGTGCCAGTAGAGATACAGTGAAGCAGCCCCAGCATTTT. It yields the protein CASRDTVKQPQHF.

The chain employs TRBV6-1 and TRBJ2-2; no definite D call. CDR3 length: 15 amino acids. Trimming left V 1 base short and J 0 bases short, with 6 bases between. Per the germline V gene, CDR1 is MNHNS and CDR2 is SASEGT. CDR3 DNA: TGTGCCAGCAGTGAAGGGAGAGCGAACACCGGGGAGCTGTTTTTT. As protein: CASSEGRANTGELFF.

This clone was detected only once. CDR3 residues: CASSSHPGNQPQHF. CDR3 DNA sequence: TGTGCCAGCAGCTCACATCCAGGGAATCAGCCCCAGCATTTT. The rearrangement uses TRBV7-8 and TRBJ1-5; TRBD1 might be the D (5 bases). The CDR3 spans 14 residues. Germline loops: CDR1 SGHVS, CDR2 FQNEAQ. V dropped 4 bases and J dropped 4 bases, with 11 bases sitting between them.

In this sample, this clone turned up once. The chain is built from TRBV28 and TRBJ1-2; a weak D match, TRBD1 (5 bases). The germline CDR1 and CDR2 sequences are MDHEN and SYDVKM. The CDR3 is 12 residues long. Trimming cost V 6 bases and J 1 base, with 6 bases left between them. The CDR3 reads CASRGLNYGYTF. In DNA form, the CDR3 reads TGTGCCAGCAGGGGGCTTAACTATGGCTACACCTTC.